These 28 T cell receptor beta chains were sequenced from one sample in a study of cytomegalovirus exposure and HLA in healthy donors. Profiled with immunoSEQ multiplex PCR; TCRdb holds only in-frame clones, not every one. The data hold 150,000 to 250,000 clones, with about 79% observed a single time. Sequenced material: PBMCs. Receptors were obtained from a woman aged 25-40 years in good health and CMV-seropositive.

This chain links TRBV6-5 with TRBJ2-5; D is possibly TRBD1 (5 bases). Trimming shortened V by 4 bases and J by 2 bases, and 11 bases separated the two germline ends. The germline V gene has CDR1 MNHEY and CDR2 SVGAGI. The CDR3 loop spans 14 amino acids. CDR3 sequence reads: CASSFSGQQETQYF. The CDR3 DNA reads TGTGCCAGCAGTTTCTCCGGACAACAAGAGACCCAGTACTTC.

This clone turned up a few times. The chain recombines TRBV9 with TRBJ1-2, with 7 bases that match TRBD1. Trimming took 0 bases from V and 2 from J; bases not matched to a gene: 4. The CDR3 is 15 residues long. CDR1 is SGDLS and CDR2 is YYNGEE in the germline V gene. The CDR3 DNA reads TGTGCCAGCAGCGTAGGTGACAGGGTAAACTATGGCTACACCTTC. Amino acids: CASSVGDRVNYGYTF.

The chain joins TRBV6-5 to TRBJ2-2; 8 bases agree with TRBD2. V was pared by 8 bases and J by 4 bases, with 6 bases of the junction left unmatched. CDR3 length equals 14 residues. The germline V gene has CDR1 MNHEY and CDR2 SVGAGI. The chain's CDR3 is CASLAGQTTGELFF. The CDR3 DNA reads as TGTGCCAGCTTAGCGGGACAAACCACCGGGGAGCTGTTTTTT.

The chain has TRBV2 and TRBJ2-2; D unclear. The length of the CDR3 is 15 residues. Per germline, CDR1 SNHLY and CDR2 FYNNEI. V was trimmed by 4 bases and J by 0 bases, leaving 9 bases between them. In DNA, the CDR3 is TGTGCCAGCAGTGTGGAGAAATCGAACACCGGGGAGCTGTTTTTT. This gives the protein CASSVEKSNTGELFF.

The chain has TRBV6-1 and TRBJ2-1; D may be TRBD2 (6 bases). Per the germline V gene, CDR1 is MNHNS and CDR2 is SASEGT. The V gene lost 6 bases and the J gene lost 1 base, with 13 bases spanning the gap. The CDR3 covers 15 residues. In DNA, the CDR3 is TGTGCCAGCAGCGTTTTAGCGGAATCCTACAATGAGCAGTTCTTC. Translation: CASSVLAESYNEQFF.

The chain recombines TRBV7-8 with TRBJ2-7, with 7 nucleotides matching TRBD1. The CDR3 runs 14 residues. After removal of 1 base from V and 3 bases from J, the junction contained 3 bases not matched to a gene. The germline V gene encodes CDR1 SGHVS and CDR2 FQNEAQ. CDR3 nucleotide sequence: TGTGCCAGCAGCTTAGAAGCAGGGGGCTACGAGCAGTACTTC. As protein: CASSLEAGGYEQYF.

The chain recombines TRBV6-1 with TRBJ1-5, with D perhaps matching TRBD1 (5 bases). The CDR3 runs 15 residues. Trimming cost V 6 bases and J 6 bases, with 18 bases left between them. The V gene's germline CDR1 is MNHNS and CDR2 SASEGT. DNA of the CDR3: TGTGCCAGCAGGAGGGGCGGGGGGGAGAGTCAGCCCCAGCATTTT. Amino acids: CASRRGGGESQPQHF.

V usage is TRBV28 and J usage is TRBJ2-7; possible D gene TRBD2, 6 bases. The V and J ends lost 3 bases and 1 base respectively, with 16 bases between them. The CDR3 is 16 amino acids. Germline V gives CDR1 MDHEN, CDR2 SYDVKM. The CDR3 sequence is CASSLIWGGESYEQYF. The CDR3 DNA follows: TGTGCCAGCAGTTTGATTTGGGGAGGTGAATCCTACGAGCAGTACTTC.

This clone came up once. The V call is TRBV7-2, the J call TRBJ1-5; D gene ambiguous. The CDR3 consists of 16 residues. Germline V gene lookup returns CDR1 SGHTA and CDR2 FQGNSA. Between the trimmed V and J ends, which lost 1 base and 0 bases, there was a span of 10 bases. CDR3 DNA sequence: TGTGCCAGCAGCTTAGGCGCAGGCTCTAGCAATCAGCCCCAGCATTTT. It translates to CASSLGAGSSNQPQHF. Variable domain in full (rest from reference TRBV7-2 and TRBJ1-5): GAGVSQSPSNKVTEKGKDVELRCDPISGHTALYWYRQSLGQGLEFLIYFQGNSAPDKSGLPSDRFSAERTGGSVSTLTIQRTQQEDSAVYLCASSLGAGSSNQPQHFGDGTRLSIL.

The chain joins TRBV18 to TRBJ1-2, with D maybe TRBD1 (5 bases). The CDR3 totals 16 residues. The V end lost 1 base, the J end lost 1 base, and 13 bases lay between the germline ends. Germline CDR1 reads KGHSH; CDR2 reads LQKENI. The CDR3 nucleotides read TGTGCCAGCTCACCACGGACACAGAATTATAACTATGGCTACACCTTC. As protein: CASSPRTQNYNYGYTF.

The rearrangement joins TRBV2 to TRBJ2-2, with D perhaps matching TRBD1 (6 bases). CDR3 size: 15 residues. Germline CDR1 and CDR2: SNHLY and FYNNEI. The V gene lost 6 bases and the J gene lost 4 bases, with 15 bases spanning the gap. CDR3 nucleotides: TGTGCCAGCAGCGATCGGGACAAAAGCACCGGGGAGCTGTTTTTT. Its translation is CASSDRDKSTGELFF.

This clone has just one count. The chain is built from TRBV10-1 and TRBJ2-7; possibly TRBD2 for D (6 bases). Trimming stripped 1 base from V and 5 bases from J, with 9 bases between. CDR1 and CDR2 from the germline V gene are WNHNN and SYGVQD (reference sequence). This CDR3 comprises 13 residues. CDR3 DNA sequence: TGCGCCAGCAGTGAGTTAGGGACTCACGAGCAGTACTTC. Translated: CASSELGTHEQYF.

This clone was seen a handful of times. The chain employs TRBV7-9 and TRBJ2-3; D is uncertain. This CDR3 comprises 14 residues. Trimming took off 5 bases at V and 1 base at J, with 10 bases between the two ends. Germline V gene data show CDR1 as SEHNR and CDR2 as FQNEAQ (reference sequence). Written as DNA, the CDR3 is TGTGCCAGCAGCCGCGACATACGCACAGATACGCAGTATTTT. It codes for CASSRDIRTDTQYF. Supplemented by reference TRBV7-9 and TRBJ2-3, the full variable domain reads DTGVSQNPRHKITKRGQNVTFRCDPISEHNRLYWYRQTLGQGPEFLTYFQNEAQLEKSRLLSDRFSAERPKGSFSTLEIQRTEQGDSAMYLCASSRDIRTDTQYFGPGTRLTVL.

This chain links TRBV6-1 with TRBJ1-5, with D unclear. The germline CDR1 and CDR2 sequences are MNHNS and SASEGT. V shed 7 bases and J shed 1 base, with 14 bases lying between them. The CDR3 is 15 amino acids. CDR3 sequence: CASKRAGGSNQPQHF. In DNA form, the CDR3 reads TGTGCCAGCAAACGGGCAGGAGGGAGCAATCAGCCCCAGCATTTT.

This chain links TRBV12-5 with TRBJ1-1, with a possible D match to TRBD1 (5 bases). This CDR3 is built from 13 residues. The V end was cut by 1 base, the J end by 5 bases, with 8 bases between. The germline CDR1 and CDR2 sequences are LGHNT and FRNRAP. The CDR3 DNA follows: TGTGCTAGTGGTTTGGAGCCAGGGACTGAAGCTTTCTTT. As protein: CASGLEPGTEAFF.

The chain couples TRBV5-4 to TRBJ1-1; TRBD1 might be the D (6 bases). Germline values: CDR1 SGHNT, CDR2 YYREEE (reference sequence). The CDR3 contains 14 residues. V was clipped by 2 bases and J by 4 bases, with 12 bases between them. The CDR3 sequence is CASSLGGLATEAFF. CDR3 DNA: TGTGCCAGCAGCTTAGGGGGTTTAGCCACTGAAGCTTTCTTT.

The J gene is TRBJ1-2, the V gene TRBV5-4, with TRBD1 matching over 10 bases. This CDR3 comprises 17 residues. Per germline, CDR1 SGHNT and CDR2 YYREEE (reference sequence). Trimming took 1 base from V and 1 from J; bases not matched to a gene: 7. DNA of the CDR3: TGTGCCAGCAGCTTGCCGGGACAGGGGCTTATTAACTATGGCTACACCTTC. Amino acids: CASSLPGQGLINYGYTF.

This chain joins TRBV29-1 and TRBJ2-3; 8 positions agree with TRBD2. The V gene's germline CDR1 is SQVTM and CDR2 ANQGSEA. The ends lost 7 bases at V and 4 bases at J; junction bases unmatched: 16. The CDR3 sequence is 16 residues long. In DNA form, the CDR3 reads TGCAGCGCATACCCCCCAGCGGGAGTACGGCCAGATACGCAGTATTTT. Protein: CSAYPPAGVRPDTQYF.

This chain joins TRBV7-9 and TRBJ1-2; perhaps TRBD1 as D (6 bases). Trimming cost V 1 base and J 6 bases, with 15 bases left between them. Germline lookup yields CDR1 SEHNR and CDR2 FQNEAQ (reference sequence). The CDR3 has 15 amino acids. CDR3 in amino acids: CASSLVLGQGNGYTF. The CDR3 coding sequence is TGTGCCAGCAGCTTAGTTTTGGGGCAGGGGAATGGCTACACCTTC.

The chain's CDR3 is CASSLSGTVGSGELFF. The DNA of the CDR3 is TGTGCCAGCAGTTTATCGGGCACGGTTGGGTCCGGGGAGCTGTTTTTT. The V call is TRBV27, the J call TRBJ2-2; D gene unclear. V lost 0 bases to trimming and J lost 6 bases, with 14 bases between them. Germline values: CDR1 MNHEY, CDR2 SMNVEV (reference sequence). The CDR3 is made up of 16 amino acids.

This clone was recorded at least ten times. The V and J genes are TRBV7-2 and TRBJ2-7; D may be TRBD1 (6 bases). With 0 bases removed from V and 0 bases from J, the gap between germline ends came to 6 bases. Germline loops: CDR1 SGHTA, CDR2 FQGNSA. This CDR3 has 14 amino acids. The DNA of the CDR3 is TGTGCCAGCAGCTTAGCGGGACACTCCTACGAGCAGTACTTC. Its translation: CASSLAGHSYEQYF.

This clone was seen a handful of times. The V call is TRBV6-5, the J call TRBJ1-2; D remains ambiguous. The CDR3 has 13 amino acids. Germline-derived CDR1 and CDR2 are MNHEY and SVGAGI. Trimming shortened V by 0 bases and J by 7 bases, and 9 bases separated the two germline ends. DNA of the CDR3: TGTGCCAGCAGTTACTCGAGTGTGTTTGGCTACACCTTC. As protein: CASSYSSVFGYTF.

The chain recombines TRBV19 with TRBJ1-5; possibly TRBD1 for D (5 bases). CDR3 length: 16 amino acids. The V end lost 0 bases, the J end lost 7 bases, and 16 bases lay between the germline ends. Germline CDR1 reads LNHDA; CDR2 reads SQIVND (reference sequence). The CDR3 is CASSIDPGQFGQPQHF. The CDR3 DNA follows: TGTGCCAGTAGTATAGATCCCGGACAATTTGGCCAGCCCCAGCATTTT.

The rearrangement joins TRBV5-8 to TRBJ2-5, with 7 positions matching TRBD2. The V and J ends lost 0 bases and 7 bases, in that order; junction bases with no gene match: 6. Per germline, CDR1 SGHTS and CDR2 YDEGEE. The CDR3 is 14 residues long. Here the CDR3 reads CASSLAGREGTQYF. The CDR3 coding sequence is TGTGCCAGCAGCTTGGCCGGAAGGGAGGGGACCCAGTACTTC.

The CDR3 bases are TGTGCCAGCAGCACGACAGGGTATGGCTACACCTTC. This codes for CASSTTGYGYTF. This chain joins TRBV5-6 and TRBJ1-2; 7 positions agree with TRBD1. The trim removed 4 bases at V and 5 bases at J, leaving 2 bases unmatched. The CDR3 totals 12 residues. Germline CDR1 reads SGHDT; CDR2 reads YYEEEE.

The rearrangement joins TRBV2 to TRBJ2-2; 16 positions agree with TRBD2. The CDR3 runs 18 residues. V was pared by 6 bases and J by 7 bases, with 11 bases of the junction left unmatched. Germline loops: CDR1 SNHLY, CDR2 FYNNEI. The CDR3 DNA reads TGTGCCAGCAGAGAGAGACCGGGACTAGCGGGAGGGAGCGGGGAGCTGTTTTTT. Amino acids: CASRERPGLAGGSGELFF.

The chain couples TRBV5-4 to TRBJ2-7; D may be TRBD2 (6 bases). Trimming left V 1 base short and J 3 bases short, with 20 bases between. Per the germline V gene, CDR1 is SGHNT and CDR2 is YYREEE (reference sequence). The CDR3 covers 17 residues. CDR3 protein: CASSLYPPRLVDYEQYF. As DNA, the CDR3 is TGTGCCAGCAGCTTGTACCCACCTAGACTAGTCGACTACGAGCAGTACTTC. The full variable domain, with the rest looked up from reference TRBV5-4 and TRBJ2-7, is ETGVTQSPTHLIKTRGQQVTLRCSSQSGHNTVSWYQQALGQGPQFIFQYYREEENGRGNFPPRFSGLQFPNYSSELNVNALELDDSALYLCASSLYPPRLVDYEQYFGPGTRLTVT.

This chain joins TRBV5-1 and TRBJ1-1; D perhaps matches TRBD1 (6 bases). The CDR3 sequence is 14 residues long. Trimming took off 4 bases at V and 6 bases at J, with 16 bases between the two ends. CDR1 is SGHRS, CDR2 YFSETQ, per germline. The CDR3 sequence is CASSIEGVSAEAFF. The CDR3 nucleotides are TGCGCCAGCAGCATTGAGGGGGTAAGCGCTGAAGCTTTCTTT.